This TCR beta chain was documented in a study of type 1 regulatory T cells. Study-level background: T-allo10 is an in vitro-generated, Tr1-enriched CD4 T cell product specific for alloantigen.

Each CDR3 protein is one row after TCRdb ran MiXCR on the reads. The sample lists around 19,000 distinct CDR3 sequences; 10% were seen once. Worth noting for this clonotype: Possible read error: a much larger clone is one base away.

This CDR3 has 14 amino acids. The V gene's germline CDR1 is SGHDT and CDR2 YYEEEE. The source material was CD4+ T cells, either the whole sample or a sorted fraction (not recorded which). The J gene is TRBJ2-5, the V gene TRBV5-6; D is uncertain. The TCR originated in a human donor in good health. The CDR3 coding sequence is TGTGCCAGCTGCTTGGCCGGTTACCAAGAGACCCAGTACTTC. Its protein product is CASCLAGYQETQYF. Using reference TRBV5-6 and TRBJ2-5 for the parts outside the CDR3, the full variable domain is DAGVTQSPTHLIKTRGQQVTLRCSPKSGHDTVSWYQQALGQGPQFIFQYYEEEERQRGNFPDRFSGHQFPNYSSELNVNALLLGDSALYLCASCLAGYQETQYFGPGTRLLVL.